The 23 T cell receptor beta chains below come from one sample, sequenced in a study of blood T cell repertoires in COVID-19. Clones were read by immunoSEQ multiplex PCR, and TCRdb kept only the in-frame ones, dropping some. The sample includes about 83,000 clones, around nine tenths of them seen just once. What was sequenced was peripheral blood. These receptors were collected from a woman aged 80 or over with active or convalescent COVID-19.

This chain uses TRBV9 with TRBJ2-6; 12 nucleotides align to TRBD1. The CDR3 contains 19 residues. Germline CDR1 is SGDLS and CDR2 is YYNGEE. The trim removed 1 base at V and 2 bases at J, leaving 7 bases unmatched. The chain's CDR3 is CASSVTMGQGAAGANVLTF. CDR3 nucleotide sequence: TGTGCCAGCAGCGTAACGATGGGACAGGGGGCAGCTGGGGCCAACGTCCTGACTTTC. The variable domain in full, completed from reference TRBV9 and TRBJ2-6, reads DSGVTQTPKHLITATGQRVTLRCSPRSGDLSVYWYQQSLDQGLQFLIQYYNGEERAKGNILERFSAQQFPDLHSELNLSSLELGDSALYFCASSVTMGQGAAGANVLTFGAGSRLTVL.

The rearrangement links TRBV28 to TRBJ1-6; D is ambiguous. The CDR3 consists of 16 residues. V was shortened by 5 bases and J by 0 bases, with 11 bases between the two germline ends. The germline V gene has CDR1 MDHEN and CDR2 SYDVKM. DNA for the CDR3: TGTGCCAGCAGTGCCCCTGGGAGCTCCTATAATTCACCCCTCCACTTT. The encoded protein is CASSAPGSSYNSPLHF. Variable domain in full (rest from reference TRBV28 and TRBJ1-6): DVKVTQSSRYLVKRTGEKVFLECVQDMDHENMFWYRQDPGLGLRLIYFSYDVKMKEKGDIPEGYSVSREKKERFSLILESASTNQTSMYLCASSAPGSSYNSPLHFGNGTRLTVT.

This clone was seen a handful of times. This rearrangement joins TRBV5-4 to TRBJ1-1; TRBD1 is a possible D gene (6 bases). The CDR3 has 14 residues. Germline values: CDR1 SGHNT, CDR2 YYREEE (reference sequence). V shed 1 base and J shed 8 bases, with 15 bases lying between them. The CDR3 reads CASSLPTGRGEAFF. The DNA for the CDR3 is TGTGCCAGCAGCTTGCCCACAGGGCGGGGGGAAGCTTTCTTT.

This rearrangement joins TRBV4-1 to TRBJ1-2; 8 bases align to TRBD1. The CDR3 runs to 13 residues. Germline CDR1 is MGHRA and CDR2 is YSYEKL. Trimming cost V 3 bases and J 6 bases; bases outside gene matches: 3. CDR3 residues: CASSHGQGHGYTF. In nucleotides, the CDR3 is TGCGCCAGCAGCCACGGACAGGGCCATGGCTACACCTTC.

The rearrangement joins TRBV5-1 to TRBJ1-1; 10 bases are a match to TRBD1. CDR1 is SGHRS and CDR2 is YFSETQ in the germline V gene. With V trimmed by 3 bases and J by 4 bases, 9 bases remained unmatched. This CDR3 contains 16 residues. In nucleotides, the CDR3 is TGCGCCAGCAGCTCCCCCACGACAGGGGGCGGCACTGAAGCTTTCTTT. Its protein is CASSSPTTGGGTEAFF.

This chain uses TRBV2 with TRBJ2-1, with 8 bases lining up with TRBD2. Trimming took 6 bases from V and 0 from J; bases not matched to a gene: 19. Germline CDR1 SNHLY, CDR2 FYNNEI. This CDR3 is built from 20 residues. CDR3 DNA sequence: TGTGCCAGCAGCGCCCGGCGGCGGGGGGCCCTTTTGAGCTCCTACAATGAGCAGTTCTTC. This translates into CASSARRRGALLSSYNEQFF.

This clone was recorded once. J is TRBJ1-2 and V is TRBV2; D remains ambiguous. CDR3 size: 12 residues. Germline lookup yields CDR1 SNHLY and CDR2 FYNNEI. Trimming took 7 bases from V and 2 from J, leaving 8 bases between them. The CDR3 region has the DNA TGTGCCAGCAACGAGGCCAACTATGGCTACACCTTC. It encodes CASNEANYGYTF.

This clone has a handful of counts. V gene TRBV2 combines with J gene TRBJ2-5, with a possible D match to TRBD1 (6 bases). CDR1 SNHLY and CDR2 FYNNEI come from the germline V gene. This CDR3 is 15 amino acids long. The V and J ends lost 1 base and 7 bases respectively, with 16 bases between them. DNA for the CDR3: TGTGCCAGCAGTGAAGATGGGGGACACCTTGGGACCCAGTACTTC. This sequence encodes CASSEDGGHLGTQYF. The complete variable domain, with remaining parts taken from reference TRBV2 and TRBJ2-5, reads EPEVTQTPSHQVTQMGQEVILRCVPISNHLYFYWYRQILGQKVEFLVSFYNNEISEKSEIFDDQFSVERPDGSNFTLKIRSTKLEDSAMYFCASSEDGGHLGTQYFGPGTRLLVL.

The rearrangement links TRBV2 to TRBJ2-3, with D possibly matching TRBD2 (7 bases). CDR3 size: 15 residues. V lost 9 bases and J 0 bases, leaving 16 bases between the germline ends. Per the germline V gene, CDR1 is SNHLY and CDR2 is FYNNEI. The CDR3 loop is CASPGGPLSTDTQYF. Here the CDR3 DNA reads TGTGCCAGTCCGGGGGGCCCCTTAAGCACAGATACGCAGTATTTT.

CDR3 in DNA: TGTGCCAGCAGTTTTTCCAGCTCCTACGAGCAGTACTTC. Its translation is CASSFSSSYEQYF. The chain combines TRBV12-3 or TRBV12-4 with TRBJ2-7; D is uncertain. V was clipped by 3 bases and J by 0 bases, with 6 bases between them. The CDR3 totals 13 residues.

The CDR3 spells CASSPNRGSYGYTF. CDR3 bases: TGTGCCAGCAGCCCCAACAGGGGATCCTATGGCTACACCTTC. V gene TRBV9 combines with J gene TRBJ1-2, with 7 bases that match TRBD1. The CDR3 has 14 amino acids. Germline CDR1 and CDR2: SGDLS and YYNGEE. Losses at the gene ends were 4 bases for V and 4 bases for J; bases not matched to a gene: 7. The full variable domain, with the rest looked up from reference TRBV9 and TRBJ1-2, is DSGVTQTPKHLITATGQRVTLRCSPRSGDLSVYWYQQSLDQGLQFLIQYYNGEERAKGNILERFSAQQFPDLHSELNLSSLELGDSALYFCASSPNRGSYGYTFGSGTRLTVV.

The DNA of the CDR3 is TGTGCCAGCAGTGTTGAGGGGGATGGAACCGGGGAGCTGTTTTTT. It specifies CASSVEGDGTGELFF. The chain has TRBV6-4 and TRBJ2-2, with D possibly being TRBD1 (6 bases). This CDR3 contains 15 residues. V lost 4 bases and J lost 5, with 14 bases in between. CDR1 is MRHNA, CDR2 SNTAGT, per germline.

This clone was detected once. The V and J genes are TRBV2 and TRBJ2-3; possible D gene TRBD2, 6 bases. Trimming stripped 5 bases from V and 4 bases from J, with 19 bases between. The CDR3 sequence is 16 residues long. Germline assignment: CDR1 SNHLY and CDR2 FYNNEI. The CDR3 sequence is CASSSGRRREADTQYF. The CDR3 DNA is TGTGCCAGCAGTTCGGGACGCAGGAGGGAGGCAGATACGCAGTATTTT.

The CDR3 protein is CAWSVKRGSGNTIYF. The CDR3 DNA sequence: TGTGCCTGGAGTGTAAAAAGGGGCTCTGGAAACACCATATATTTT. The genes are TRBV30 and TRBJ1-3; D perhaps matches TRBD1 (5 bases). This CDR3 comprises 15 residues. V was shortened by 0 bases and J by 0 bases, with 9 bases between the two germline ends. Germline V gene lookup returns CDR1 GTSNPN and CDR2 SVGIG (reference sequence).

This sequence joins TRBV6-4 and TRBJ1-2; 10 bases agree with TRBD1. CDR1 is MRHNA and CDR2 is SNTAGT in the germline V gene. There are 15 residues in the CDR3. Unmatched junction bases numbered 6, after V lost 3 bases and J lost 5 bases. CDR3 in DNA: TGTGCCAGCAGTGAATTCCCGGGACAGGGGTATGGCTACACCTTC. This gives the protein CASSEFPGQGYGYTF.

The chain combines TRBV12-3 or TRBV12-4 with TRBJ1-1; D remains unclear. V lost 2 bases and J 1 base, leaving 5 bases between the germline ends. This CDR3 has 13 amino acids. CDR3 region: CASSLQANTEAFF. CDR3 sequence (DNA): TGTGCCAGCAGTTTACAGGCGAACACTGAAGCTTTCTTT.

The rearrangement joins TRBV6-1 to TRBJ1-5; maybe TRBD1 (6 bases). V lost 3 bases to trimming and J lost 2 bases, with 11 bases between them. This CDR3 region has 15 residues. Per germline, CDR1 MNHNS and CDR2 SASEGT. CDR3 loop: CASSEGGPGNQPQHF. CDR3 DNA: TGTGCCAGCAGTGAGGGGGGGCCTGGCAATCAGCCCCAGCATTTT.

The table lists this clone with a count of one. CDR3 in DNA: TGTGCCAGCAGTTCTACCCCGGGAGCAAATGAAAAACTGTTTTTT. Protein sequence: CASSSTPGANEKLFF. The V call is TRBV27, the J call TRBJ1-4; D call uncertain. V lost 4 bases and J lost 5, with 14 bases in between. Germline V gene sequence: CDR1 MNHEY, CDR2 SMNVEV (reference sequence). This CDR3 is built from 15 residues.

About this clone itself: The sample carries other DNA sequences with the same CDR3. This chain joins TRBV7-2 and TRBJ2-5; 10 nucleotides line up with TRBD2. Germline V lookup: CDR1 SGHTA, CDR2 FQGNSA. The ends lost 0 bases at V and 2 bases at J; junction bases unmatched: 3. The CDR3 contains 16 residues. The CDR3: CASSLAVAGGQETQYF. In DNA, the CDR3 is TGTGCCAGCAGCTTAGCGGTAGCGGGGGGACAAGAGACCCAGTACTTC.

This clone was detected once. The chain recombines TRBV24-1 with TRBJ2-1; no firm D call. The V gene's germline CDR1 is KGHDR and CDR2 SFDVKD. V shed 0 bases and J shed 6 bases, with 5 bases lying between them. The CDR3 loop spans 13 amino acids. For the CDR3, the DNA is TGTGCCACCAGTGATTTGCTCTCCAATGAGCAGTTCTTC. Amino acids: CATSDLLSNEQFF.

CDR3 loop: CASNLVQGGPSYEQYF. The CDR3 DNA reads as TGTGCCAGCAACCTCGTACAGGGGGGGCCTTCCTACGAGCAGTACTTC. V gene TRBV7-2 combines with J gene TRBJ2-7; D might be TRBD1 (8 bases). CDR1 is SGHTA, CDR2 FQGNSA, per germline. The CDR3 runs to 16 residues. V lost 7 bases and J lost 1, with 20 bases in between.

The chain links TRBV24-1 to TRBJ2-3, with TRBD2 as a possible D gene (6 bases). The CDR3 loop spans 16 amino acids. CDR1 is KGHDR and CDR2 is SFDVKD in the germline V gene. V was pared by 4 bases and J by 2 bases, with 15 bases between. CDR3 in DNA: TGTGCCACCAGTGACCGGTTTGGGGGGTTCACAGATACGCAGTATTTT. It translates to CATSDRFGGFTDTQYF.

The V call is TRBV3-1 (or the pseudogene TRBV3-2), the J call TRBJ2-2; a weak D match, TRBD2 (6 bases). The CDR3 has 18 residues. Germline V CDR1 and CDR2: LGHDT, YNNKEL (reference sequence). V lost 1 base and J 4 bases, leaving 19 bases between the germline ends. CDR3 in amino acids: CASSQARPGVVGTGELFF. In DNA form, the CDR3 reads TGTGCCAGCAGCCAAGCAAGGCCGGGGGTTGTAGGCACCGGGGAGCTGTTTTTT.